This T cell receptor (beta chain) was recovered during a study of cytomegalovirus exposure and HLA in healthy donors. The PCR made use of 60 Vbeta and 13 Jbeta primers. Clones were sequenced by immunoSEQ multiplex PCR, and TCRdb holds only the in-frame ones, with some missing. This table holds 130,000 or so clones, around 9% found once. V gave up 1 base and J gave up 4 bases; unmatched junction bases: 10. The germline gives CDR1 LGHNA, CDR2 YSLEER. This CDR3 spans 18 amino acids. The clonotype originates from a man aged 35-49 years in good health and CMV-seronegative. This rearrangement joins TRBV4-3 to TRBJ1-1, with 12 bases that match TRBD1. The sample taken for sequencing was PBMCs. The CDR3 DNA reads TGCGCCAGCAGCCAAGTAACCGGGACAGGGGGCTTGAGCACTGAAGCTTTCTTT. Protein product: CASSQVTGTGGLSTEAFF.